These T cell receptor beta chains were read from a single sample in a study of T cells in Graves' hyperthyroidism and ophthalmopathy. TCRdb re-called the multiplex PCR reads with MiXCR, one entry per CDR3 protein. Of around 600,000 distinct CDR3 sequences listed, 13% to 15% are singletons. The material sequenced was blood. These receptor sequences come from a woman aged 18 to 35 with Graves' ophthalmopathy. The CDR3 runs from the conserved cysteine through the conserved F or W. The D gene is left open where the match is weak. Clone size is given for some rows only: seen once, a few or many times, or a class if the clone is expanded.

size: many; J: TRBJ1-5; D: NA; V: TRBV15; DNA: TGTGCCACCTGCAAAGGAGGGGCCAATCAGCCCCAGCATTTT; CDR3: CATCKGGANQPQHF
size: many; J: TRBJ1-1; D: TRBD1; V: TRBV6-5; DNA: TGTGCCAGCAGTTACTACAGGGGGAGTAACACTGAAGCTTTCTTT; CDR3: CASSYYRGSNTEAFF
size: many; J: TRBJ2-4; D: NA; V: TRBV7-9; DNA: TGTGCCAGCAGCGTATCCGTAGCGGTACTAGCCAAAAACATTCAGTACTTC; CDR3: CASSVSVAVLAKNIQYF
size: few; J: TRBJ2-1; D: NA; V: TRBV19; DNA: TGTGCCAGTAGTATTCGTTGGCAAAATGAGCAGTTCTTC; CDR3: CASSIRWQNEQFF
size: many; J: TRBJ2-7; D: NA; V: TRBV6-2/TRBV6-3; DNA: TGTGCCAGCAGTACCACTCGGGCCTTATACGAGCAGTACTTC; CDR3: CASSTTRALYEQYF
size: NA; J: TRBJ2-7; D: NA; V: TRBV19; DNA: TGTGCCAGTAGTATAGCCCTCGGACAGCCCTACGAGCAGTACTTC; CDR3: CASSIALGQPYEQYF
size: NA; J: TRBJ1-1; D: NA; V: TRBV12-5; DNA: TGTGCTAGTGGTTTGTTTGGGATGAACACTGAAGCTTTCTTT; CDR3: CASGLFGMNTEAFF
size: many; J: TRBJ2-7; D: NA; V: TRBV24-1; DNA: TGTGCCACCAGTGAATGGGATGGCGAGCAGTACTTC; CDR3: CATSEWDGEQYF
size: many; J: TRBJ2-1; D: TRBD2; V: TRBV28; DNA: TGTGCCAGCAGTTTAAAGCGGGGGTACAATGAGCAGTTCTTC; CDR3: CASSLKRGYNEQFF
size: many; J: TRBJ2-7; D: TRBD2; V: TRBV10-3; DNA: TGTGCCATCAGTGAGTCGATAGGGACTAGCGGGAGGCACTCCTACGAGCAGTACTTC; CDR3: CAISESIGTSGRHSYEQYF
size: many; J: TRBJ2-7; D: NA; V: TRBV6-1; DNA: TGTGCCAGCAGTGTTTTTGGGGGCGAGTTGTACGAGCAGTACTTC; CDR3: CASSVFGGELYEQYF
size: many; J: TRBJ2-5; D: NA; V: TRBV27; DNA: TGTGCCAGCAGTCGCGCTGGACTGCTGCAAGAGACCCAGTACTTC; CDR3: CASSRAGLLQETQYF
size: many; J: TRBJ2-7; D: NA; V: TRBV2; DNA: TGTGCCAGCACGGGGGGCTCTTTGAAGGGGAGGGGCTCCTACGAGCAGTACTTC; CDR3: CASTGGSLKGRGSYEQYF
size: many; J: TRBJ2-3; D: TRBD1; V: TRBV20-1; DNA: TGCAGTGCTAGACCCCTACAGGGGCGAAGCACAGATACGCAGTATTTT; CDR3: CSARPLQGRSTDTQYF
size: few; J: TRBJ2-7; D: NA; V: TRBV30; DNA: TGTGCCTGGAGTAACGGGGGTCGATACGAGCAGTACTTC; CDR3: CAWSNGGRYEQYF
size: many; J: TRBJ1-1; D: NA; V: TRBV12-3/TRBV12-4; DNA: TGTGCCAGCAGTTTATTAGTCCCAAACACTGAAGCTTTCTTT; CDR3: CASSLLVPNTEAFF
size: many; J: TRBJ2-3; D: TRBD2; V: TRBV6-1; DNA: TGTGCCAGCACCTTAGCGGGAGGCAAAGATACGCAGTATTTT; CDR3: CASTLAGGKDTQYF
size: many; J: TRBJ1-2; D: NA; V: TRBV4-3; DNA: TGCGCCAGCAGCCAAGAGGTCCGGGCGACTGAGGGCTACACCTTC; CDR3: CASSQEVRATEGYTF
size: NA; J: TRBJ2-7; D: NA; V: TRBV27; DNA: TGCGCCACGCGGCTAGCGCGGAACTACGAGCAGTACTTC; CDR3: CATRLARNYEQYF
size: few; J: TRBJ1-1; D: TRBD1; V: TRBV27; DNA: TGTGCCAGCAGTTATACCGGGACAGGGTTTAGTGAAGCTTTCTTT; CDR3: CASSYTGTGFSEAFF
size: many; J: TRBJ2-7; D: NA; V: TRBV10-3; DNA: TGTGCCATCAGTGAGGGGTCTAGCAGGTCCTACGAGCAGTACTTC; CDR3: CAISEGSSRSYEQYF
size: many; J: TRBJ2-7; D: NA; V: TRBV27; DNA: TGTGCCAGCAGTTACGGGCAACACTACGAGCAGTACTTC; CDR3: CASSYGQHYEQYF
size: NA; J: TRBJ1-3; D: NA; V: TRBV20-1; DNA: TGCAGTGCCCTGGGAGTGACCCTGGGAAACACCATATATTTT; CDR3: CSALGVTLGNTIYF
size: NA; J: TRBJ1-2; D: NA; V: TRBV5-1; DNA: TGCGCCAGCAGCTTGACGGAATGGAACGACTATGGCTACACCTTC; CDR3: CASSLTEWNDYGYTF
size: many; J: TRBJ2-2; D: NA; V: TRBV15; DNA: TGTGCCACCAGCAGAGATCGAAGAGAAAACACCGGGGAGCTGTTTTTT; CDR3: CATSRDRRENTGELFF
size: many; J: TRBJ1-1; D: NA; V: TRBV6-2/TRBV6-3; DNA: TGTGCCAGCAGCCAAGTCTGGGAAGCTTTCTTT; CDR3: CASSQVWEAFF
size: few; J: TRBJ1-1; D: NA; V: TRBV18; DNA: TGTGCCAGCTCACCAATAAAGAACACTGAAGCTTTCTTT; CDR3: CASSPIKNTEAFF
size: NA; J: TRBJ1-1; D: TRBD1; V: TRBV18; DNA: TGTGCCAGCTCAACCGGACAGGGAGCGATGAACACTGAAGCTTTCTTT; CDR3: CASSTGQGAMNTEAFF
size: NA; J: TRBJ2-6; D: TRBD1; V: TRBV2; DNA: TGTGCCAGCAGGCGCTACTGGACAGGGGGTTTCTCTGGGGCCAACGTCCTGACTTTC; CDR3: CASRRYWTGGFSGANVLTF
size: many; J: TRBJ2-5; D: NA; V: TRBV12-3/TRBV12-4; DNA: TGTGCCAGCAGTTTAGGGCCAACCCAAGAGACCCAGTACTTC; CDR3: CASSLGPTQETQYF
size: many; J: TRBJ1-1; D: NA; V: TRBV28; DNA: TGTGCCAGCAGTTTAGGCGCTGAAGCTTTCTTT; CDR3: CASSLGAEAFF
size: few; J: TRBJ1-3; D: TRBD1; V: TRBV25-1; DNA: TGTGCCAGCAGTGAATTGGTGGGACAGGGGCGACACATATACACCATATATTTT; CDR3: CASSELVGQGRHIYTIYF
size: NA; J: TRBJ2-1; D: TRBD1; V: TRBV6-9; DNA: TGTGCCAGCAGTTATCTCGGGACAGGTGCCCGCCACAATGAGCAGTTCTTC; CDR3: CASSYLGTGARHNEQFF
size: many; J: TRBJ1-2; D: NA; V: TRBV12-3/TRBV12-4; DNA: TGTGCCAGCAAGTCCGGGGGACTTAACTATGGCTACACCTTC; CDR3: CASKSGGLNYGYTF
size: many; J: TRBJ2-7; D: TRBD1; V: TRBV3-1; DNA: TGTGCCAGGCCTTCCGGGACAGGGTTCTACGAGCAGTACTTC; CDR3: CARPSGTGFYEQYF
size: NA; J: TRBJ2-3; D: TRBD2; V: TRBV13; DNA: TGTGCCAGCAGCGTAGCGGGAGTTGGAGATACGCAGTATTTT; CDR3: CASSVAGVGDTQYF
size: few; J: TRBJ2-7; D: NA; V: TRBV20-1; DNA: TGCAGTGCTAGAGTTAATGACATGAGACTAGCCTACGAGCAGTACTTC; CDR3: CSARVNDMRLAYEQYF
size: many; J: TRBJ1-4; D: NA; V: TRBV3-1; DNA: TGTGCCAGCAGCCAAGGGGAGAACAGGGTTATGAATAATGAAAAACTGTTTTTT; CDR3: CASSQGENRVMNNEKLFF
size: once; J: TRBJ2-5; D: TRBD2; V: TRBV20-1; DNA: TGCAGTGCTAGACCCCCGGGACTAGCGGCCCGTGGGACCCAGTACTTC; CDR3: CSARPPGLAARGTQYF
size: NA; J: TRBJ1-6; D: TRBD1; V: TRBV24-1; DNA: TGTGCCACCAGTGATCCCAGACTCGACAGGGGGCTTTCACCCCTCCACTTT; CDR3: CATSDPRLDRGLSPLHF
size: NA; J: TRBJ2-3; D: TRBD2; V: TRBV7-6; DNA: TGTGCCAGCAGCTTCCGGACCCTAGGAGCGGGAGTAGGTTCAGATACGCAGTATTTT; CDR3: CASSFRTLGAGVGSDTQYF
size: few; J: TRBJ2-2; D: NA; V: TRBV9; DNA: TGTGCCAGCAGCGTAGAGGGTAACACCGGGGAGCTGTTTTTT; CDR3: CASSVEGNTGELFF
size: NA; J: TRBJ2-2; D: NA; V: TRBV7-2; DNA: TGTGCCAGCAGCTTAGCGTTTGGACAACACACCGGGGAGCTGTTTTTT; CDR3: CASSLAFGQHTGELFF
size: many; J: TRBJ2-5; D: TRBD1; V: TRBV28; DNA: TGTGCCAGCATTCGGGACAGCCAAGAGACCCAGTACTTC; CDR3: CASIRDSQETQYF
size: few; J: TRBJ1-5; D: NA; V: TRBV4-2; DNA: TGTGCCAGCAGCCAAGAACACGGGGCTTGGGATCAGCCCCAGCATTTT; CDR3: CASSQEHGAWDQPQHF
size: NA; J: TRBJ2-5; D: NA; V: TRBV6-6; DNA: TGTGCCAGCAGTTACTCGATAACAACAGGGGAGACCCAGTACTTC; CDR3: CASSYSITTGETQYF
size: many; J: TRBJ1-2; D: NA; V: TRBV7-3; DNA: TGTGCCAGCAGCCAAGTGGGGGCGAATGGCTACACCTTC; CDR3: CASSQVGANGYTF
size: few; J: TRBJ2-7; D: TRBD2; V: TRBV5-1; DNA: TGCGCCAGCAGCATAGGGACTAAGAGCTCCTACGAGCAGTACTTC; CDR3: CASSIGTKSSYEQYF
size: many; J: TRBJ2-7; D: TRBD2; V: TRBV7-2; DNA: TGTGCCAGCAGCCCCCCCGTCCCCGTGAGTAGCGGGAGTGGGTACGAGCAGTACTTC; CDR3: CASSPPVPVSSGSGYEQYF
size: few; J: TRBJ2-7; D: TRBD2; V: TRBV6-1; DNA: TGTGCCAGCAGGGGGGGGGGGTACCGGTACGAGCAGTACTTC; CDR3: CASRGGGYRYEQYF
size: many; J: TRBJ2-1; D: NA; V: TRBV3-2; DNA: NA; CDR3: CASSQVGVGSCNEQFF
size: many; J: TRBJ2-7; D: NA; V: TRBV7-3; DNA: TGTGCCAGCAGCGGAACGGGGGCAACCTACGAGCAGTACTTC; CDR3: CASSGTGATYEQYF
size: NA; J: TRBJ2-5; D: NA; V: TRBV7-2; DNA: TGTGCCAGCAGCTTCACGGACTACCCACAAGAGACCCAGTACTTC; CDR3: CASSFTDYPQETQYF
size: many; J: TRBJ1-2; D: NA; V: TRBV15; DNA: TGTGCCACCAGCGACTGGGCGGGGGGCGTCTATGGCTACACCTTC; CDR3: CATSDWAGGVYGYTF
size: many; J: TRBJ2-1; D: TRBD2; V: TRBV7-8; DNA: TGTGCCAGCAGCCTGGGACTAGCGGGAGTCCATGAGCAGTTCTTC; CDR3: CASSLGLAGVHEQFF
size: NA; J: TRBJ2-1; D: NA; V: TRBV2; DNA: TGTGCCGGGCGGGGGCTCTCCCCCTACAATGAGCAGTTCTTC; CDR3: CAGRGLSPYNEQFF
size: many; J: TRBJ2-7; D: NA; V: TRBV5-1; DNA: TGCGCCAGCAGCTTGGGGGCAGGGTTCTACGAGCAGTACTTC; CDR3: CASSLGAGFYEQYF
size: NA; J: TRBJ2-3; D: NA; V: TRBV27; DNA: TGTGCCAGCAGTTTACTCGGGATAGCATTAGGAGATACGCAGTATTTT; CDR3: CASSLLGIALGDTQYF
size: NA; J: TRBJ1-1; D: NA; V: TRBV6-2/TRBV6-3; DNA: TGTGCCAGCGAGGGGGGGGCCCTGGGGAACACTGAAGCTTTCTTT; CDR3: CASEGGALGNTEAFF